The TCR beta chain described here comes from a study of PD-L1 blockade in urothelial cancer. Study-wide context: About 85% of the roughly 29 patients comprised males who had bladder-origin urothelial cancer.

As to time point: pretreatment peripheral blood. Spiking each PCR with synthetic TCR analog templates was performed. TCRdb's copy holds only in-frame clones and misses some; the assay was immunoSEQ multiplex PCR. The sample has around 100,000 clones, about 90% seen once. Germline CDR1 SGHTA, CDR2 FQGNSA. V shed 0 bases and J 4 bases; nucleotides not matched to a gene: 8. The CDR3 extends over 17 amino acids. The V gene is TRBV7-2, the J gene TRBJ2-5, with TRBD1 identical over 10 bases. The material sequenced was PBMCs, taken around atezolizumab (anti-PD-L1) treatment. The receptor was derived from a man aged 60 to 75 with urothelial cancer. For the CDR3, the DNA is TGTGCCAGCAGCTTAGCTGTTGGCGGGACAGGGGCAGAGACCCAGTACTTC. It is translated as CASSLAVGGTGAETQYF.